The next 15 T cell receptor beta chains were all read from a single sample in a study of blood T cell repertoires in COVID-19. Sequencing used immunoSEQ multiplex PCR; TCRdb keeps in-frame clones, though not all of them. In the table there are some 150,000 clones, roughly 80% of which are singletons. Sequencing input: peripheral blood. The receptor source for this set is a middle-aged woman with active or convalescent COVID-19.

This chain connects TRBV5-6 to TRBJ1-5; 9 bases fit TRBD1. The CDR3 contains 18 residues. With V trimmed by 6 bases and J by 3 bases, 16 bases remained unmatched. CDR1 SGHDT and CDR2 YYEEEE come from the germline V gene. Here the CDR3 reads CASTDWPDRGILNQPQHF. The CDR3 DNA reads TGTGCCAGCACCGACTGGCCCGACAGGGGGATACTCAATCAGCCCCAGCATTTT.

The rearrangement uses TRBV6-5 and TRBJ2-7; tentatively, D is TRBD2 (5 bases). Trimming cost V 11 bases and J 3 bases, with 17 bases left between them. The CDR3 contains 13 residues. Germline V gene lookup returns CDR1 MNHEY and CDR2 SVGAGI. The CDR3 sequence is CALKNTEGYEQYF. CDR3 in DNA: TGTGCCCTAAAGAATACAGAGGGCTACGAGCAGTACTTC.

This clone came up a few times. The CDR3 loop reads CASGLASGRERSPDNEQFF. The DNA for the CDR3 is TGTGCCAGCGGTCTGGCTAGCGGGAGGGAAAGGAGTCCGGACAATGAGCAGTTCTTC. This chain joins TRBV9 and TRBJ2-1; TRBD2 aligns across 12 bases. The CDR3 loop spans 19 amino acids. Germline loops: CDR1 SGDLS, CDR2 YYNGEE. The V segment lost 7 bases and the J segment 5 bases; nucleotides outside the gene matches: 19.

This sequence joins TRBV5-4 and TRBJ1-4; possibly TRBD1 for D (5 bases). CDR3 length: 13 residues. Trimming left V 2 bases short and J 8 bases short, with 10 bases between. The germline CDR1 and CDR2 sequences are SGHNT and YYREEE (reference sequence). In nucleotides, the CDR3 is TGTGCCAGCAGCTTATGGGGGGGGGAAAAACTGTTTTTT. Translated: CASSLWGGEKLFF.

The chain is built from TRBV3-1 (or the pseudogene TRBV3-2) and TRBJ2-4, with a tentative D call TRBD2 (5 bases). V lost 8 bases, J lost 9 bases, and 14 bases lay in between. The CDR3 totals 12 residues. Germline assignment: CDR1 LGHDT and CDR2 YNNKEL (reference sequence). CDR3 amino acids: CASSGSGGIQYF. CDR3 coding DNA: TGTGCCAGCTCCGGGTCCGGAGGCATTCAGTACTTC.

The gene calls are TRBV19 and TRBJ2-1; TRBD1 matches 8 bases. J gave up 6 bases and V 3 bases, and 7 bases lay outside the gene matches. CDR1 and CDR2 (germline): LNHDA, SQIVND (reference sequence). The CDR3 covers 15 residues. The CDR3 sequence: CASSIPGTGSNEQFF. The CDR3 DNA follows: TGTGCCAGTAGTATTCCGGGGACAGGAAGCAATGAGCAGTTCTTC.

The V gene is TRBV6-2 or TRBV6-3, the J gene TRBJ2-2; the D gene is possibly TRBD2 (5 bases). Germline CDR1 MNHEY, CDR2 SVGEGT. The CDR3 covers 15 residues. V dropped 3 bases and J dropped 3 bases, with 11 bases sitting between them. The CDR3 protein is CASSYSDSYTGELFF. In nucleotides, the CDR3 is TGTGCCAGCAGTTATTCGGACTCCTACACCGGGGAGCTGTTTTTT.

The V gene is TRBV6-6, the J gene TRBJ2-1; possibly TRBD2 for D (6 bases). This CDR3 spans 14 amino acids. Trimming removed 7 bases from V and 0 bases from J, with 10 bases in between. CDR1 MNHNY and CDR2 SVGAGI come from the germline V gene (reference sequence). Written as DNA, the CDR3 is TGTGCCAGCACCTCCGGGAGCTCCTACAATGAGCAGTTCTTC. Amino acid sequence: CASTSGSSYNEQFF.

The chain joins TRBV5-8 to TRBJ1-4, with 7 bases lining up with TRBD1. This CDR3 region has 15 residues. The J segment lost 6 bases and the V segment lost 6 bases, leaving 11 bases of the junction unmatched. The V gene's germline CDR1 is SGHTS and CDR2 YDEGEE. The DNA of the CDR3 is TGTGCCAGCATTCGTCCAGGGGGTTCGGATGAAAAACTGTTTTTT. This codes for CASIRPGGSDEKLFF. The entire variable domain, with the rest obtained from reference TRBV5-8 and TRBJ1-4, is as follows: EAGVTQSPTHLIKTRGQQATLRCSPISGHTSVYWYQQALGLGLQFLLWYDEGEERNRGNFPPRFSGRQFPNYSSELNVNALELEDSALYLCASIRPGGSDEKLFFGSGTQLSVL.

CDR3 DNA sequence: TGTGCCAGCAGCGCGCCGACACCAAACACTGAAGCTTTCTTT. It codes for CASSAPTPNTEAFF. V is TRBV9 and J is TRBJ1-1; D gene ambiguous. Between the trimmed V and J ends, which lost 3 bases and 2 bases, there was a span of 11 bases. The CDR3 is 14 amino acids. Germline values: CDR1 SGDLS, CDR2 YYNGEE.

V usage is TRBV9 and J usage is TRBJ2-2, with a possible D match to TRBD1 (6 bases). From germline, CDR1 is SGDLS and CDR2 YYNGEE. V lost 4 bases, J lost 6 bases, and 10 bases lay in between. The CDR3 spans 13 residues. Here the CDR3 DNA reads TGTGCCAGCAGCCCATCAGGGGCCGGGGAGCTGTTTTTT. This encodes CASSPSGAGELFF. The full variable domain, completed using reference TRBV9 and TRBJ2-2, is DSGVTQTPKHLITATGQRVTLRCSPRSGDLSVYWYQQSLDQGLQFLIQYYNGEERAKGNILERFSAQQFPDLHSELNLSSLELGDSALYFCASSPSGAGELFFGEGSRLTVL.

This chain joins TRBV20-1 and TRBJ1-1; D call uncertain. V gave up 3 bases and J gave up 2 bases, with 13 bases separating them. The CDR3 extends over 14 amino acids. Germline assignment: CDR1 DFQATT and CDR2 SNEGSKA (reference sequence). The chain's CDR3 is CSASESNTNTEAFF. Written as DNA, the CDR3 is TGCAGTGCTAGTGAGTCAAACACCAACACTGAAGCTTTCTTT.

CDR3 DNA: TGTGCCACCCGGACAGCCGGGGATCAGCCCCAGCATTTT. This translates into CATRTAGDQPQHF. The genes are TRBV10-3 and TRBJ1-5, with D possibly being TRBD1 (6 bases). Trimming removed 10 bases from V and 5 bases from J, with 15 bases in between. Germline assignment: CDR1 ENHRY and CDR2 SYGVKD. This CDR3 region has 13 residues.

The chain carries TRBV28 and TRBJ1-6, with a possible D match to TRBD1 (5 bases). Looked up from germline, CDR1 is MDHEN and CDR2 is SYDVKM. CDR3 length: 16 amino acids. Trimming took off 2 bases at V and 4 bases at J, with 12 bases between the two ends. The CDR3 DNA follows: TGTGCCAGCAGTTTAGACAGCCATGCATATAATTCACCCCTCCACTTT. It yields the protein CASSLDSHAYNSPLHF.

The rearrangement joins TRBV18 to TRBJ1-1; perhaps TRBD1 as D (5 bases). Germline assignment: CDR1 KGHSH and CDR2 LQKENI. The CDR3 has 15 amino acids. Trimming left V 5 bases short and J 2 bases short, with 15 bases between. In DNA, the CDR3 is TGTGCCAGCTCAGCGCTCAGGCAGGGAAACACTGAAGCTTTCTTT. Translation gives CASSALRQGNTEAFF.